This TCR beta chain was identified in a study of blood T cells in healthy people across ages. About the research overall: Template switching picked up about one barcoded beta molecule for each two T cells. General study findings and limits: Leaving the PBMCs unsorted stopped any conclusive comparison of naive versus antigen-experienced cells.

As concerns this clonotype: The target antigen is unknown.

Primers used in a second PCR of about 6 to 11 cycles were a sample-barcoded 5' primer and a J-beta primer mix. TCRdb re-called the 5' RACE reads with MiXCR, one entry per CDR3 protein. The sample consists of over 1,300,000 distinct CDR3 sequences, 55% to 75% of them appearing once. Germline CDR1 and CDR2: MNHEY and SVGAGI. Trimming left V 7 bases short and J 4 bases short, with 13 bases between. The CDR3 consists of 13 residues. The receptor was derived from a man between 18 and 29 years old in good health. The J gene is TRBJ1-2, the V gene TRBV6-5; the D gene is possibly TRBD1 (5 bases). Specimen: blood. CDR3 sequence (DNA): TGTGCCAGCACCCTCGGGGGTCCCTATGGCTACACCTTC. Amino acid sequence: CASTLGGPYGYTF.